This T cell receptor beta chain was captured in a study of blood T cell repertoires in COVID-19. Background on the study: Sample material is recorded as cDNA or gDNA derived from T cells, B-cell-depleted T cells, or PBMCs.

The CDR3 loop spans 14 amino acids. Sequencing was performed with immunoSEQ multiplex PCR; in TCRdb, only in-frame clones are kept and a portion is missing. The sample contains roughly 240,000 clones, about 88% of which appear only once. This TCR was recovered from a young man with active or convalescent COVID-19. The material sequenced was peripheral blood. This sequence joins TRBV12-2 and TRBJ1-5; the D call of TRBD1 is as the table states it, not checked on the DNA. TRBV12-2 is a pseudogene. The CDR3 nucleotides read TGTGCAACCGAGAAACAGGGAGCGTTTCAGCCCCAGCATTTT. This gives the protein CATEKQGAFQPQHF.